This T cell receptor beta chain was identified in a study of blood T cells in healthy people across ages. Primed by a sample-barcoded 5' primer and a J-beta primer mix, a second PCR proceeded for 7 to 11 cycles. A single record per CDR3 protein comes from TCRdb applying MiXCR to the 5' RACE reads. The table lists about 1.1 million distinct CDR3 sequences, approximately 38% of them singletons. The CDR3 has 16 residues. Trimming shortened V by 5 bases and J by 0 bases, and 14 bases separated the two germline ends. Per germline, CDR1 LGHNT and CDR2 FRNRAP. This rearrangement joins TRBV12-5 to TRBJ1-5, with D unresolved. The source material was blood. The receptor was derived from a man younger than 35 in good health. CDR3 DNA sequence: TGTGCTAGTGGTCCCGGGTCCCTCAATAGCAATCAGCCCCAGCATTTT. This codes for CASGPGSLNSNQPQHF.